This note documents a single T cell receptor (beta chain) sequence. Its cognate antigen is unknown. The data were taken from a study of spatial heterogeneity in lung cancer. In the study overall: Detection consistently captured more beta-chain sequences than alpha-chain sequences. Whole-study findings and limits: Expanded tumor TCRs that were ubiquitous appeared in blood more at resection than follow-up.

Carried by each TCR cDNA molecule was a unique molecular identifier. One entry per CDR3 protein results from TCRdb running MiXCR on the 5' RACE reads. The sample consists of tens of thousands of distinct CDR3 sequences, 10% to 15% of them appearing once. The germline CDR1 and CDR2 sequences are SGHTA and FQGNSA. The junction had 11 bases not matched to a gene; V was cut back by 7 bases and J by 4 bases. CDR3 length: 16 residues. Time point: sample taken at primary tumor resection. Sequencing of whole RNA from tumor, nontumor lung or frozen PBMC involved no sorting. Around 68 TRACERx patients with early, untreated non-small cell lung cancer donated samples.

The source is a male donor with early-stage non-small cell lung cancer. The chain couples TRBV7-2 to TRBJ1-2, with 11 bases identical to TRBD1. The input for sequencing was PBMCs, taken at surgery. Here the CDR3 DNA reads TGTGCCAGCACGCCGGACAGGGGGCAAATCCCCTATGGCTACACCTTC. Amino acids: CASTPDRGQIPYGYTF.